These 18 T cell receptor beta chains were all obtained from the same sample, sequenced in a study of CXCR3-negative and CXCR3-positive naive CD8 T cells. Through 5' RACE with UMI labels, the TRB cDNA libraries were prepared. TCRdb reprocessed the 5' RACE reads, with one entry per CDR3 protein and no DNA. Here the sample table reports around 60,000 distinct CDR3 sequences. The study's findings and limits: In CXCR3-positive naive cells, the TRB CDR3s were more hydrophobic than in CXCR3-negative naive cells.

These receptors' targets are unknown. Input material: naive CXCR3+ CD8+ T cells from blood. Subset noted: CD45RO-CCR7+CD27+CD95- naive CD8+ T cells expressing CXCR3 (TNR3+). Receptors were obtained from a human donor in good health. Some clones in this sample may be carry-over from other donors' samples.

The chain uses TRBV5-6 and TRBJ1-4; TCRdb lists TRBD1, though no DNA is available to test this call. Per germline, CDR1 SGHDT and CDR2 YYEEEE. CDR3 size: 14 residues. CDR3 amino acids: CASSSWPQGIGLFF.

The J gene is TRBJ2-3, the V gene TRBV18. CDR3 size: 15 residues. CDR1 is KGHSH and CDR2 is LQKENI in the germline V gene. The CDR3 loop is CASSPPNQAANTQYF.

V usage is TRBV14 and J usage is TRBJ2-7. This CDR3 is built from 13 residues. Germline values: CDR1 SGHDN, CDR2 FVKESK. CDR3 loop: CASSPDSVFEQYF.

The chain recombines TRBV12-3 or TRBV12-4 with TRBJ2-1; no DNA is available, so the TRBD1 call from TCRdb remains unchecked. This CDR3 spans 13 amino acids. CDR3: CASSLTVWNEQFF.

The chain carries TRBV27 and TRBJ1-1; TCRdb's assignment of TRBD1 cannot be checked, as there is no DNA. CDR3 length: 15 amino acids. Germline values: CDR1 MNHEY, CDR2 SMNVEV (reference sequence). The CDR3 reads CASSLDTGGRTEAFF.

The chain links TRBV6-4 to TRBJ2-1; the TCRdb call, TRBD2, lacks DNA for checking. Germline V lookup: CDR1 MRHNA, CDR2 SNTAGT. This CDR3 has 17 residues. The CDR3 sequence is CASSDSGLAGKPIEQFF.

The V and J genes are TRBV27 and TRBJ1-1. Germline V gene lookup returns CDR1 MNHEY and CDR2 SMNVEV (reference sequence). The CDR3 sequence is 13 residues long. CDR3 sequence: CASSLSGAPEAFF.

The genes are TRBV7-9 and TRBJ2-7; as DNA is missing, the TRBD1 call by TCRdb cannot be tested. The CDR3 is 12 residues long. CDR1 is SEHNR, CDR2 FQNEAQ, per germline (reference sequence). The CDR3 loop reads CASSFTRDEQYF.

The chain combines TRBV7-9 with TRBJ1-1; absent DNA, TCRdb's TRBD1 call cannot be checked. The CDR3 contains 15 residues. Looked up from germline, CDR1 is SEHNR and CDR2 is FQNEAQ (reference sequence). CDR3 in amino acids: CASSLPWTEKTEAFF.

The rearrangement uses TRBV12-3 or TRBV12-4 and TRBJ2-5; lacking DNA, the TRBD1 call made by TCRdb goes unchecked. This CDR3 is built from 17 residues. CDR3 amino acids: CASTPFQGVGTQETQYF.

The chain recombines TRBV7-3 with TRBJ2-3; checking the TCRdb D call of TRBD1 is not possible without DNA. The CDR3 runs 16 residues. Germline-derived CDR1 and CDR2 are SGHTA and FQGTGA. CDR3 in amino acids: CASSLKGGSEADTQYF.

The chain joins TRBV7-6 to TRBJ2-5; with no DNA, the TCRdb D assignment of TRBD1 cannot be verified. The CDR3 is made up of 14 amino acids. Per the germline V gene, CDR1 is SGHVS and CDR2 is FNYEAQ. This CDR3 is CASSFWTEEETQYF.

The chain links TRBV28 to TRBJ2-7; TCRdb reports TRBD1, a call that lacks DNA to check it against. Germline-derived CDR1 and CDR2 are MDHEN and SYDVKM. This CDR3 contains 17 residues. The CDR3: CASTSLGGEPLDYEQYF.

The chain recombines TRBV29-1 with TRBJ1-2. This CDR3 has 12 residues. CDR1 SQVTM and CDR2 ANQGSEA come from the germline V gene. Here the CDR3 reads CSVEEWYYGYTF.

The chain is built from TRBV4-3 and TRBJ1-1; TCRdb's D call of TRBD1 is untestable without DNA. Germline CDR1 LGHNA, CDR2 YSLEER. This CDR3 spans 16 amino acids. The CDR3 loop reads CASSQDNRDTVTEAFF.

The chain combines TRBV10-3 with TRBJ2-7; lacking DNA, the TRBD1 call made by TCRdb goes unchecked. This CDR3 has 13 amino acids. From germline, CDR1 is ENHRY and CDR2 SYGVKD. CDR3 sequence reads: CAIKLQGTYEQYF.

V gene TRBV7-8 combines with J gene TRBJ1-2. CDR1 and CDR2 from the germline V gene are SGHVS and FQNEAQ. This CDR3 is 14 amino acids long. CDR3 in amino acids: CASSPDSLPMGYTF.

This chain's CDR3 is CASSPRTDSNEQYF. This sequence joins TRBV18 and TRBJ2-7; as DNA is missing, the TRBD1 call by TCRdb cannot be tested. CDR3 size: 14 residues. Germline V lookup: CDR1 KGHSH, CDR2 LQKENI.